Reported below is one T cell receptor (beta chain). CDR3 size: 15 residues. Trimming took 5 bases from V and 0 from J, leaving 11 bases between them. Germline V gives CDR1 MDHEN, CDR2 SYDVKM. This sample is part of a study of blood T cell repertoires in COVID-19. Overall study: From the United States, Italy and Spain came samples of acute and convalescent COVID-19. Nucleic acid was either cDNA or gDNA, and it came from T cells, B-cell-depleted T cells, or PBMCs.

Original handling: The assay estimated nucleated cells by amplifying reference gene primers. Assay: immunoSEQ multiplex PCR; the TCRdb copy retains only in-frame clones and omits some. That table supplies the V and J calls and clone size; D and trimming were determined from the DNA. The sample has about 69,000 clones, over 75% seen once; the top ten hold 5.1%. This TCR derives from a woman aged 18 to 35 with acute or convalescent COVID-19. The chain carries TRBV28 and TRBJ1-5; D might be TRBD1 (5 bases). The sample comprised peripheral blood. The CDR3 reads CASSGPGGSNQPQHF. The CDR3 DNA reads TGTGCCAGCAGTGGACCCGGGGGTAGCAATCAGCCCCAGCATTTT.